The 8 T cell receptor beta chains below come from one sample, sequenced in a study of tumor-infiltrating lymphocytes in primary liver carcinoma. Germline DNA was extracted alongside blood RNA, which was obtained from unsorted whole blood. From roughly 0.5 ug total RNA, TCR beta cDNA was generated with a primer in the constant region. A slightly modified ARM-PCR protocol with three nested multiplex PCR rounds produced these TCR beta libraries. TRBV1-TRBV30 forward and Cbeta reverse primers drove the first two roughly 10-cycle rounds. TCRdb re-called the multiplex PCR reads through MiXCR, storing one row per CDR3 protein. The sample lists a few hundred thousand distinct CDR3 sequences; approximately 58% were seen once. Sequencing was done on a sample of peripheral blood. The receptors stem from a woman aged 30 to 39 with primary liver carcinoma and hepatitis B virus infection.

Points on this clonotype: It may be a read error: a sequence one base away is much more abundant. CDR3 in amino acids: CAGSLRAGRNEKLFF. The CDR3 DNA reads TGTGCCGGCAGTTTACGGGCAGGGCGTAATGAAAAGCTGTTTTTT. V gene TRBV12-3 or TRBV12-4 combines with J gene TRBJ1-4, with D possibly matching TRBD1 (5 bases). The CDR3 extends over 15 amino acids.

As for this clonotype: This may be a read error: a much more frequent sequence differs by one nucleotide. The V gene is TRBV6-5, the J gene TRBJ2-1; D may be TRBD1 or TRBD2 (5 bases each). This CDR3 region has 12 residues. The V gene lost 10 bases and the J gene lost 7 bases, with 14 bases spanning the gap. Germline values: CDR1 MNHEY, CDR2 SVGAGI. The CDR3 here is CATGTIRNEQFF. The CDR3 DNA follows: TGTGCCACCGGGACCATTCGGAATGAGCAGTTCTTC.

The chain joins TRBV28 to TRBJ2-5; D remains unclear. CDR3 length: 14 residues. Trimming took off 3 bases at V and 5 bases at J, with 13 bases between the two ends. Germline V gene data show CDR1 as MDHEN and CDR2 as SYDVKM. The CDR3 region is CASSFPQGRETQYF. CDR3 coding DNA: TGTGCCAGCAGTTTCCCTCAAGGGCGGGAGACCCAGTACTTC.

On this clonotype itself: At one end, the junction sequence differs from germline, possibly due to a read error. The chain uses TRBV29-1 and TRBJ2-3; D remains ambiguous. The CDR3 contains 15 residues. Germline assignment: CDR1 SQVTM and CDR2 ANQGSEA. In nucleotides, the CDR3 is TGCAGCGTTGATTTCGGGTGGCCCAGCTCAGATATGCAGTATTTT. This translates into CSVDFGWPSSDMQYF.

With respect to this clonotype: A single base separates this from a much larger clone, so it may be a read error. The CDR3 end shows no conserved phenylalanine or tryptophan, and so a read error is likely. This chain links TRBV4-3 with TRBJ2-3; the match to TRBD2 covers 12 bases. The CDR3 spans 19 residues. The trim removed 0 bases at V and 2 bases at J, leaving 9 bases unmatched. Germline V CDR1 and CDR2: LGHNA, YSLEER. The CDR3 nucleotides are TGCGCCAGCAGCCAAGATCCGCCTCGGACTAGCGGGAACACAGATACGCAGTATTTG. It translates to CASSQDPPRTSGNTDTQYL.

This chain links TRBV12-5 with TRBJ2-5, with 8 bases that match TRBD2. The junction had 3 bases not matched to a gene; V was cut back by 3 bases and J by 3 bases. The CDR3 runs to 14 residues. Per the germline V gene, CDR1 is LGHNT and CDR2 is FRNRAP. The CDR3 DNA reads TGTGCTAGTGGTTTAGGACTAGCAGAAGAGACCCAGTACTTC. This sequence encodes CASGLGLAEETQYF.

Worth noting for this clonotype: A read error may explain this, as a much larger clone is one base away. The V and J genes are TRBV6-2 or TRBV6-3 and TRBJ2-7; 7 bases align to TRBD1. The CDR3 covers 14 residues. Germline V CDR1 and CDR2: MNHEY, SVGEGT. Trimming removed 4 bases from V and 3 bases from J; junction bases left unmatched: 6. CDR3 coding DNA: TGTGCCAGCAGTTTACAGGGGCTACACTACGAGCAGTACTTC. Amino acids: CASSLQGLHYEQYF.

About this clonotype itself: A much bigger clone sits one base away, suggesting this may be a read error. The V gene is TRBV6-1, the J gene TRBJ1-2; D is undetermined. This CDR3 contains 14 residues. Germline V lookup: CDR1 MNHNS, CDR2 SASEGT. The CDR3 DNA reads TGTGCCAGCAGTGAAGGCCCGACGGATTATGGCTACATCTTC. It is translated as CASSEGPTDYGYIF.